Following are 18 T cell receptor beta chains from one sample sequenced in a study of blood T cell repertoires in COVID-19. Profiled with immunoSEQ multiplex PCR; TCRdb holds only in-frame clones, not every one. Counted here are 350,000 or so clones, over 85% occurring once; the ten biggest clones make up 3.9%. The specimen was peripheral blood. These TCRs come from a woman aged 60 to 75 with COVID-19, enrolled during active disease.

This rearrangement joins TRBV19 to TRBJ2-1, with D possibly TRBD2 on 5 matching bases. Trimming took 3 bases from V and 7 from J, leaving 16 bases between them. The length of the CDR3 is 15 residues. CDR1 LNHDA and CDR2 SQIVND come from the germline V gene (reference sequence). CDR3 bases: TGTGCCAGTAGTATCGGGGATCTCCTGGGGAATGAGCAGTTCTTC. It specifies CASSIGDLLGNEQFF.

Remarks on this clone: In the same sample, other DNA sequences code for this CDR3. CDR3 in DNA: TGCGCCAGCAGCCCCCAGGGGGGAGGAACTGAAGCTTTCTTT. It encodes CASSPQGGGTEAFF. This chain uses TRBV5-1 with TRBJ1-1; 7 positions match TRBD1. There are 14 residues in the CDR3. CDR1 is SGHRS, CDR2 YFSETQ, per germline. V shed 4 bases, J shed 5 bases, and the junction held 8 bases outside the gene matches.

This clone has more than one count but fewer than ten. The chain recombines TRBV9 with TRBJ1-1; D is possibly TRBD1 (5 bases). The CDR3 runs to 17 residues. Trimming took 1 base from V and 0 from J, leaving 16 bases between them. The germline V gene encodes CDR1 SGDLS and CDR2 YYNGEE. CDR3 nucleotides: TGTGCCAGCAGCGTAAATCCAGGGAACCCTATGAACACTGAAGCTTTCTTT. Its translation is CASSVNPGNPMNTEAFF.

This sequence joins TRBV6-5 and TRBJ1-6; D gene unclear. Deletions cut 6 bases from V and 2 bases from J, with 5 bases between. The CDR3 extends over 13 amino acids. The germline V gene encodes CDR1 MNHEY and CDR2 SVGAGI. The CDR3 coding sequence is TGTGCCAGCAGGGGCCCCTATAATTCACCCCTCCACTTT. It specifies CASRGPYNSPLHF.

As DNA, the CDR3 is TGTGCCATCAGGACTTCTTCAACTGACAATGAGCAGTTCTTC. This encodes CAIRTSSTDNEQFF. The chain has TRBV10-3 and TRBJ2-1; D not certain. The V end lost 6 bases, the J end lost 5 bases, and 14 bases lay between the germline ends. Germline lookup yields CDR1 ENHRY and CDR2 SYGVKD. The CDR3 sequence is 14 residues long.

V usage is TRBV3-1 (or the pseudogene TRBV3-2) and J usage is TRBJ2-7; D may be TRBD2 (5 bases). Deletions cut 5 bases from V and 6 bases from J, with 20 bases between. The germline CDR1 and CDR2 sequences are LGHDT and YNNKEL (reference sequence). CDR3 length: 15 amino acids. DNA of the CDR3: TGTGCCAGCAGCGGCGGACTTCTCCCCTCTCTCGAGCAGTACTTC. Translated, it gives CASSGGLLPSLEQYF.

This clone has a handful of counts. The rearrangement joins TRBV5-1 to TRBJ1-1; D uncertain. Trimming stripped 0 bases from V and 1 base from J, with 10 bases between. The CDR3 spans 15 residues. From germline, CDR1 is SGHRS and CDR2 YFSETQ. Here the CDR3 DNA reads TGCGCCAGCAGCTTGGGGGGAGATCCGAACACTGAAGCTTTCTTT. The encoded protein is CASSLGGDPNTEAFF.

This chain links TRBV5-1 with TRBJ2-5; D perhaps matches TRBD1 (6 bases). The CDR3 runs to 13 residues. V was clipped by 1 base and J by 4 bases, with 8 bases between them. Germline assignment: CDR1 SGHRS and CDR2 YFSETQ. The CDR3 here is CASSLQGSETQYF. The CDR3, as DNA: TGCGCCAGCAGCTTGCAGGGGTCAGAGACCCAGTACTTC.

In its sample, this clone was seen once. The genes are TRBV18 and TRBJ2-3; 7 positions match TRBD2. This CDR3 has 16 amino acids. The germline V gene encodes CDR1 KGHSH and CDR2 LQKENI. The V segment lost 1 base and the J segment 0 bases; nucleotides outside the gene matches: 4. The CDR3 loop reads CASSPRSGGSTDTQYF. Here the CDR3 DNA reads TGTGCCAGCTCACCACGATCGGGGGGAAGCACAGATACGCAGTATTTT.

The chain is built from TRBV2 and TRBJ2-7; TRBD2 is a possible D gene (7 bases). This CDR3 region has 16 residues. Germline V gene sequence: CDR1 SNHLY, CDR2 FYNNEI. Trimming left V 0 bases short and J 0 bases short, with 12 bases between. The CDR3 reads CASSEARGASSYEQYF. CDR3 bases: TGTGCCAGCAGTGAAGCTCGGGGGGCTAGCTCCTACGAGCAGTACTTC.

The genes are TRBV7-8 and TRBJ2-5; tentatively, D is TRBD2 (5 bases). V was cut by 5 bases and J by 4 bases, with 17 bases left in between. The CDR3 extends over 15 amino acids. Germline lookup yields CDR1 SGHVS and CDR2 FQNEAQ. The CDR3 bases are TGTGCCAGCAGCCCCAACTCGGACTCGAGAGAGACCCAGTACTTC. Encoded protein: CASSPNSDSRETQYF.

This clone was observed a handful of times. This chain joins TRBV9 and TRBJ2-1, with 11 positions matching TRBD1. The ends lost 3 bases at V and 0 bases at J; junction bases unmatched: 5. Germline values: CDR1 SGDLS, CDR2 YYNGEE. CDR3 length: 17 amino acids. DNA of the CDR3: TGTGCCAGCAGCGAGGGGACAGGGGGGAGCTCCTACAATGAGCAGTTCTTC. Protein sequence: CASSEGTGGSSYNEQFF.

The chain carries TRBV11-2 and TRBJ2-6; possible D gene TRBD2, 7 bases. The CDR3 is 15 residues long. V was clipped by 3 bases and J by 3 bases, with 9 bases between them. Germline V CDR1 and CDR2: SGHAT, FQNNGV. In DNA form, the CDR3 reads TGTGCCAGCAGCTTCGGGGGGCTTGGGGCCAACGTCCTGACTTTC. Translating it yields CASSFGGLGANVLTF.

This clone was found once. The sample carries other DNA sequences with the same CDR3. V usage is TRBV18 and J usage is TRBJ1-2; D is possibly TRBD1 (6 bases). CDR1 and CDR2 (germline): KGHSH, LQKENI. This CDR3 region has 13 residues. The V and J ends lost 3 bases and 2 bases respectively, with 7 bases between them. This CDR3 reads CASSPDRNYGYTF. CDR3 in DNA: TGTGCCAGCTCACCTGACAGGAACTATGGCTACACCTTC.

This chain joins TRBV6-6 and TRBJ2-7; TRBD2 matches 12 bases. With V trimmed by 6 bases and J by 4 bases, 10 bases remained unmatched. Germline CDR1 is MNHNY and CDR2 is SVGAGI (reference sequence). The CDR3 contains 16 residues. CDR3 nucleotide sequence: TGTGCCAGCAGAGCGACTAGCGGGGGCCCAGGATACGAGCAGTACTTC. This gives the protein CASRATSGGPGYEQYF.

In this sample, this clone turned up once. CDR3 protein: CAISESQGNTEAFF. The CDR3 DNA reads TGTGCCATCAGTGAGTCCCAGGGGAACACTGAAGCTTTCTTT. J is TRBJ1-1 and V is TRBV10-3; D might be TRBD1 (5 bases). The CDR3 covers 14 residues. In germline, CDR1 is ENHRY, CDR2 SYGVKD. The V end lost 0 bases, the J end lost 1 base, and 6 bases lay between the germline ends.

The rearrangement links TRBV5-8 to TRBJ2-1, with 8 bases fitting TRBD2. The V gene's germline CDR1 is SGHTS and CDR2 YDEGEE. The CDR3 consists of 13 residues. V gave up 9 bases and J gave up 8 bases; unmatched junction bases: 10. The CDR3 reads CAIGGAVVYEQFF. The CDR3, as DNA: TGTGCCATCGGGGGGGCAGTAGTATATGAGCAGTTCTTC.

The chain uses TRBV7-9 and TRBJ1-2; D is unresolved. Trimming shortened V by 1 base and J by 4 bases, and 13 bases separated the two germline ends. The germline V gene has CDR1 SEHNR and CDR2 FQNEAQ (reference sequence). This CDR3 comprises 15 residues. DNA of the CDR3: TGTGCCAGCAGCTTAGAAGGAGGGAGGCCCTATGGCTACACCTTC. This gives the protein CASSLEGGRPYGYTF.